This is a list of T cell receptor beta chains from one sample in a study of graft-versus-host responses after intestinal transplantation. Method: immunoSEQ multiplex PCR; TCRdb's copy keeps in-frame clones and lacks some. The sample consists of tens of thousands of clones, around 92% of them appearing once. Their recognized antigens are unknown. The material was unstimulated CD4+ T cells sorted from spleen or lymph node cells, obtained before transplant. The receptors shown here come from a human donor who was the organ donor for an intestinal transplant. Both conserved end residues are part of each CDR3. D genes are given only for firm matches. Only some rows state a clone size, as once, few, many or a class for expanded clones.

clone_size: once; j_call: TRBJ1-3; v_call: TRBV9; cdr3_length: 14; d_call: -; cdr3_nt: TGTGCCAGCAGCCCAACAGGCTCTGGAAACACCATATATTTT; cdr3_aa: CASSPTGSGNTIYF
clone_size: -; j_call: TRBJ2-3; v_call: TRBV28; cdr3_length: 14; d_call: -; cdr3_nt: TGTGCCAGCAGTTTAATTAGCGGCACAGATACGCAGTATTTT; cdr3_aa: CASSLISGTDTQYF
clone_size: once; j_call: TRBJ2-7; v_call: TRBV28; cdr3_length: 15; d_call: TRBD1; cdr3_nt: TGTGCCAGCAATACTGCGGGGACAGGGTCGTACGAGCAGTACTTC; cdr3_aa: CASNTAGTGSYEQYF
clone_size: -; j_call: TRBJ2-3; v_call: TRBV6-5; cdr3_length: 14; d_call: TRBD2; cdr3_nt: TGTGCCAGCAGTTGGAAGACTAGCGCAGATACGCAGTATTTT; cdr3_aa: CASSWKTSADTQYF
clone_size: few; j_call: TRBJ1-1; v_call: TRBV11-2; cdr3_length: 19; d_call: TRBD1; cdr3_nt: TGTGCCAGCAGCCTCCACAGGGGTGGAGGGGGCGTGGGGAACACTGAAGCTTTCTTT; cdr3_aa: CASSLHRGGGGVGNTEAFF
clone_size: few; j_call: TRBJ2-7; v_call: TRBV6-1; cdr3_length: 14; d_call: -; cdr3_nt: TGTGCCAGCAGTCGAATAGCGGAAACCTACGAGCAGTACTTC; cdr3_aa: CASSRIAETYEQYF
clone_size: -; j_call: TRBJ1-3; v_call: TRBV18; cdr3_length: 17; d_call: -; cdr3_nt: TGTGCCAGCTCACCACCTAGGACAGCCCTGTCTGGAAACACCATATATTTT; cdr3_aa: CASSPPRTALSGNTIYF
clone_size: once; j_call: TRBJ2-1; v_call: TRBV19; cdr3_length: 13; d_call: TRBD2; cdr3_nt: TGTGCCAGCGAAGCGGGGAAATACAATGAGCAGTTCTTC; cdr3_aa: CASEAGKYNEQFF
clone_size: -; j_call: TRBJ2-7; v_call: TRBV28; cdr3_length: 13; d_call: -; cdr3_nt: TGTGCCAGCAGTAAGACAGACTCCTACGAGCAGTACTTC; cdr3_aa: CASSKTDSYEQYF
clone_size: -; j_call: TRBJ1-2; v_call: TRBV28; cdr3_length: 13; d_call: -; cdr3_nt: TGTGCCAGCAGCCTAGGGGGATCTCATGGCTACACCTTC; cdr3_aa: CASSLGGSHGYTF
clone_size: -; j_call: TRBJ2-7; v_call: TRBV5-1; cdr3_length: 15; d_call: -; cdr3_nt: TGCGCCAGCAGCTTGGAAGGAGGGTCTTTGTACGAGCAGTACTTC; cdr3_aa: CASSLEGGSLYEQYF
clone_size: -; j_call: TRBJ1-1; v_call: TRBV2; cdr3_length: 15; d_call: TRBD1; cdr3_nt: TGTGCCAGCAGCCGCAAGGACAGGGGAAATACTGAAGCTTTCTTT; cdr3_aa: CASSRKDRGNTEAFF
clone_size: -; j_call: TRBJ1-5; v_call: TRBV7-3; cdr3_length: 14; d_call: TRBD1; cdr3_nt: TGTGCCAGCAGCTCGATTTACAGGGGTAAGCCCCAGCATTTT; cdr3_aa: CASSSIYRGKPQHF
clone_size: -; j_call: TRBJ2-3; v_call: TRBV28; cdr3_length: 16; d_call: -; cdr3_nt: TGTGCCAGCATCCGAGGGTGGCCCCAAAACACAGATACGCAGTATTTT; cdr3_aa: CASIRGWPQNTDTQYF
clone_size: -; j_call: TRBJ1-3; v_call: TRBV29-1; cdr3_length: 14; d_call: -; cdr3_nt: TGCAGCGTGGGGGACCGGACAGCGGGAAACACCATATATTTT; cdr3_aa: CSVGDRTAGNTIYF
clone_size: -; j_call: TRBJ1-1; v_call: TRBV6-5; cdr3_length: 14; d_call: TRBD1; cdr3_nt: TGTGCCAGCAGTTACGGGACAGGGAACACTGAAGCTTTCTTT; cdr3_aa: CASSYGTGNTEAFF
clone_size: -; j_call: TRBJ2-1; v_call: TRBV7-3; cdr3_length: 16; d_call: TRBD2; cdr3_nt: TGTGCCAGCACCCTACGGGGGGCTAGCGGGAGTTATGAGCAGTTCTTC; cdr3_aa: CASTLRGASGSYEQFF
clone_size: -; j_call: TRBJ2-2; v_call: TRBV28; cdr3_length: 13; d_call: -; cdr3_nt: TGTGCCAGCAGGGTCCGTCGGGACGGGGAGCTGTTTTTT; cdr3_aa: CASRVRRDGELFF
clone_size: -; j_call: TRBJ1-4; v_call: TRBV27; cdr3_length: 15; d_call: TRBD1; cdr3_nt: TGTGCCAGCAGGGGGGCCGGGACAGAGAATGAAAAACTGTTTTTT; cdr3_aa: CASRGAGTENEKLFF
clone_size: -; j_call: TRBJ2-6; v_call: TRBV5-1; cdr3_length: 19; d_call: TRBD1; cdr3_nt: TGCGCCAGCAGCTTCCGTGGACAGGGCCGAGACTCTGGGGCCAACGTCCTGACTTTC; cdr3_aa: CASSFRGQGRDSGANVLTF
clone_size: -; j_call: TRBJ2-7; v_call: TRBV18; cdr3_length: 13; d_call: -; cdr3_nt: TGTGCCAGCTCACCGGACAACTCCTACGAGCAGTACTTC; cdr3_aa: CASSPDNSYEQYF
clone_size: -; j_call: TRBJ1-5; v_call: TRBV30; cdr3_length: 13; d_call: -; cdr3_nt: TGTGCCTGGAGTGTATCAGGGGACCAGCCCCAGCATTTT; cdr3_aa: CAWSVSGDQPQHF
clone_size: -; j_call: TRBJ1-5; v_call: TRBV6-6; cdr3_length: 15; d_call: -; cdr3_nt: TGTGCCAGCAGTTACTCGGGCAGGGAAGATCAGCCCCAGCATTTT; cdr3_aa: CASSYSGREDQPQHF
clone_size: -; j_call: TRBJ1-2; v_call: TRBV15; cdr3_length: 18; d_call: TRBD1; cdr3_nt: TGTGCCACCAGCAGAGATTTCAGGGCAGGGGGCGGTGGCTATGGCTACACCTTC; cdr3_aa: CATSRDFRAGGGGYGYTF
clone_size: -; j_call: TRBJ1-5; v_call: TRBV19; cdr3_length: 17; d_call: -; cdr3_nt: TGTGCCAGTAGTATAGTAGACAGGCCCCCCAACAATCAGCCCCAGCATTTT; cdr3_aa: CASSIVDRPPNNQPQHF
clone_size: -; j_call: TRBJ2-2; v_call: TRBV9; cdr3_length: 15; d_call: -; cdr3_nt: TGTGCCAGCAGCATGACAGAGAAGAACACCGGGGAGCTGTTTTTT; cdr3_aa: CASSMTEKNTGELFF
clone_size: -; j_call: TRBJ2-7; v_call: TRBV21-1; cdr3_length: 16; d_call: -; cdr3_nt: TGTGCCAGCAGCAAAAAAAAAGGGGACAGCTCCTACGAGCAGTACTTC; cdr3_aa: CASSKKKGDSSYEQYF
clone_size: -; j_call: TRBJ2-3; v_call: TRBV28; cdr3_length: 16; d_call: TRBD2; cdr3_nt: TGTGCCAGCAGTTTAAGTCTTAGCGGGAACACAGATACGCAGTATTTT; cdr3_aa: CASSLSLSGNTDTQYF
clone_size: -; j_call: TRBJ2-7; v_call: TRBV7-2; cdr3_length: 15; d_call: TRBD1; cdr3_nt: TGTGCCAGCAGCTTAGACGGGACAGGGTTTGACGAGCAGTACTTC; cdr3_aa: CASSLDGTGFDEQYF
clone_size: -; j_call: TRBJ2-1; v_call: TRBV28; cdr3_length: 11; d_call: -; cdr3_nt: TGTGCCAGCAGTTTCCGGACAGCCCCAGTCTTC; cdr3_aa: CASSFRTAPVF
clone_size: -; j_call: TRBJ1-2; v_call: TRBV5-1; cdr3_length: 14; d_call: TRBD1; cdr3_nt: TGCGCCAGCAGCTACGGACAGGAGGGGTATGGCTACACCTTC; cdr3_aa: CASSYGQEGYGYTF
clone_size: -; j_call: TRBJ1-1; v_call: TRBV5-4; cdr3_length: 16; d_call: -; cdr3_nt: TGTGCCAGCAGCTTGGGTGGGGCTGGGATACCGAAGTGGGCTTTCTTT; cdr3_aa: CASSLGGAGIPKWAFF
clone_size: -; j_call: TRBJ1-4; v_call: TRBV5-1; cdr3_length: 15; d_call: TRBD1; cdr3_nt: TGCGCCAGCAATCTTCAGGGGGATATACGGGAAAAACTGTTTTTT; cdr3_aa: CASNLQGDIREKLFF
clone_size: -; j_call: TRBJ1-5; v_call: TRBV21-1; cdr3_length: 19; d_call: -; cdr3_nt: TGTGCCAGCAGCCTATGGACAGGGACTAGCCCCTATAGCAATCAGCCCCAGCATTTT; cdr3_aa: CASSLWTGTSPYSNQPQHF
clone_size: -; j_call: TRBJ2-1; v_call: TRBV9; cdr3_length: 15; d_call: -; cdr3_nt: TGTGCCAGCAGCGTAGAGGGTGGGGGAGGCTATGAGCAGTTCTTC; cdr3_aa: CASSVEGGGGYEQFF
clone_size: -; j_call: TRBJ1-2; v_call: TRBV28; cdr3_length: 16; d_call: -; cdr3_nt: TGTGCCAGCAGTCTCTACGGGGGTTTCGGACAATATGGCTACACCTTC; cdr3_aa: CASSLYGGFGQYGYTF
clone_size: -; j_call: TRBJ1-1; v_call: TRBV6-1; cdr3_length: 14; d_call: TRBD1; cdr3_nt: TGTGCCAGCAGGACACAGGGGTGGGGCACTGAAGCTTTCTTT; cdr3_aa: CASRTQGWGTEAFF
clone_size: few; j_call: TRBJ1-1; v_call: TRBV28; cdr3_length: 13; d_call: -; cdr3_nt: TGTGCCAGCAGCGTTCCCCCGGGCACTGAAGCTTTCTTT; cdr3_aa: CASSVPPGTEAFF
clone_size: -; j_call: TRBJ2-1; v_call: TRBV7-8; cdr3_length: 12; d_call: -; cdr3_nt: TGTGCCAGCAGCTTAGGTCGAGATGAGCAGTTCTTC; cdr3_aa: CASSLGRDEQFF
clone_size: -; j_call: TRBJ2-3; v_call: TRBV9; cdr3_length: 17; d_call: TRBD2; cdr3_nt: TGTGCCAGCAACTTGGAGGGAGGGCGACGGGGGGTGGATACGCAGTATTTT; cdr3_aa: CASNLEGGRRGVDTQYF
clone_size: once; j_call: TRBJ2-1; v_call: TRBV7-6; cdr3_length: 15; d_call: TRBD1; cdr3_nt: TGTGCCAGCAGCCAGGGACAGGGAAGCGGAAATGAGCAGTTCTTC; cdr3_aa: CASSQGQGSGNEQFF
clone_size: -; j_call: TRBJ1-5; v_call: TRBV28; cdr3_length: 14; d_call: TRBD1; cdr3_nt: TGTGCCAGCAGTTTGATACAGGGGATTCAGCCCCAGCATTTT; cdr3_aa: CASSLIQGIQPQHF
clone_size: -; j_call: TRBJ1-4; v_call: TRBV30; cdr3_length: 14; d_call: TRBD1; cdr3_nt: TGTGCCTGGAGTGTACAGGGGGCTAATGAAAAACTGTTTTTT; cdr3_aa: CAWSVQGANEKLFF
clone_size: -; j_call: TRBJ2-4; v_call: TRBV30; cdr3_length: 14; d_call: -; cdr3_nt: TGTGCCTGGAGGGTAGAGGGATCCAAAAACATTCAGTACTTC; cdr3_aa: CAWRVEGSKNIQYF
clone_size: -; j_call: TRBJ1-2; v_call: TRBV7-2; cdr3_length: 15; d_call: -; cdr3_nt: TGTGCCAGCATCTTTGTCCCTGGGGGCGGGCATGGCTACACCTTC; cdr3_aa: CASIFVPGGGHGYTF
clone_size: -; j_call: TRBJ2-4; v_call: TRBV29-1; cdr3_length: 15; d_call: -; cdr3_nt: TGCAGCATTACGGGCCCCGGAGGGACTAAAAACATTCAGTACTTC; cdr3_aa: CSITGPGGTKNIQYF
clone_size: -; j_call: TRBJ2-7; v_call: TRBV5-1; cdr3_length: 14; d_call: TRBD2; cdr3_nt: TGCGCCAGCAGCTTTAGCGGGAGGGCCTACGAGCAGTACTTC; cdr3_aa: CASSFSGRAYEQYF
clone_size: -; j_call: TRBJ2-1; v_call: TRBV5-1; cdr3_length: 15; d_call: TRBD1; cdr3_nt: TGCGCCAGCAGCTTGGTGGGACAGGGAAGGAATGAGCAGTTCTTC; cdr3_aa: CASSLVGQGRNEQFF
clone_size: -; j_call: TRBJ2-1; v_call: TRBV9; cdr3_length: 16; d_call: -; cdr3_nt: TGTGCCAGCAACGAAAGGGGGGGGAGGATTGGGAATGAGCAGTTCTTC; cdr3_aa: CASNERGGRIGNEQFF
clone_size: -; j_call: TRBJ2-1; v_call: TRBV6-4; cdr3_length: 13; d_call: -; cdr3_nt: TGTGCCAGCAGTGACTCGGGCCAATATGAGCAGTTCTTC; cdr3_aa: CASSDSGQYEQFF
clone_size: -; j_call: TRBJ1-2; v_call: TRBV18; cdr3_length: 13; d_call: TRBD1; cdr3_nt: TGTGCCAGCTCCCCGGGACAGGCGTATGGCTACACCTTC; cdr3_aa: CASSPGQAYGYTF
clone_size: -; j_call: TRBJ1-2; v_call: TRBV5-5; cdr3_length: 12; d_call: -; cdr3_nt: TGTGCCAGCAGCTTGGAAGGGGGTAGCTACACCTTC; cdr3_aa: CASSLEGGSYTF
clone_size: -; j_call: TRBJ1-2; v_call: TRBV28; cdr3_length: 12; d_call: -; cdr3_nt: TGTGCCAGCAATCCGGGGGGTTATGGCTACACCTTC; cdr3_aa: CASNPGGYGYTF
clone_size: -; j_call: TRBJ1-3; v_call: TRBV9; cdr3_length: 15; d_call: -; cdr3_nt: TGTGCCAGCAGCGTACAGGCGTACTCTGGAAACACCATATATTTT; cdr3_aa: CASSVQAYSGNTIYF
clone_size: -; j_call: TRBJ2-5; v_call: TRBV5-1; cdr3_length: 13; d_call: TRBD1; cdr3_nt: TGCGCCAGCAGCTTCCACAGGGGAGAGACCCAGTACTTC; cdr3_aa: CASSFHRGETQYF
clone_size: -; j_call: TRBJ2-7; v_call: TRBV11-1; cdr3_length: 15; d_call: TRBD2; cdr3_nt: TGTGCCAGCAGCGACTATCTAGCGGGAACGCGCGAGCAGTACTTC; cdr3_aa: CASSDYLAGTREQYF
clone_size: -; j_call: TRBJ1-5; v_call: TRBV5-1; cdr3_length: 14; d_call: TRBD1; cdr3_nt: TGCGCCAGCAGCTTAGGGACAGGGGATCAGCCCCAGCATTTT; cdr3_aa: CASSLGTGDQPQHF
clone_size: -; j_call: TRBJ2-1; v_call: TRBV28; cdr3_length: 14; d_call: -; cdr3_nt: TGTGCCAGCAGTATGCGCAGGGCTTACAATGAGCAGTTCTTC; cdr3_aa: CASSMRRAYNEQFF
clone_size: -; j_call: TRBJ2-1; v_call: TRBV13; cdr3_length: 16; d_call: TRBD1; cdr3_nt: TGTGCCAGCAGCTTAGGTGTAGGGGGCCCCAACAATGAGCAGTTCTTC; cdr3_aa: CASSLGVGGPNNEQFF